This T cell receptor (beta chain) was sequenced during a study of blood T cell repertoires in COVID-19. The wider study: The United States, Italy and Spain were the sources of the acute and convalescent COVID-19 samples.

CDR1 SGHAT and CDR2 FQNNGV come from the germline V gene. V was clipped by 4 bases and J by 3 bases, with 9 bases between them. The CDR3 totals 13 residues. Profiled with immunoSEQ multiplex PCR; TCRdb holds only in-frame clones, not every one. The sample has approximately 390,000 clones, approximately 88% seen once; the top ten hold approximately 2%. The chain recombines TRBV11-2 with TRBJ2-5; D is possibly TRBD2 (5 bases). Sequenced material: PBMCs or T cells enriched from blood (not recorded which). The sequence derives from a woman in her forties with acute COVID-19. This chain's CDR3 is CASSSGVEETQYF. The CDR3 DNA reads TGTGCCAGCAGCTCCGGGGTTGAAGAGACCCAGTACTTC.